The 24 T cell receptor beta chains given below trace back to one sample, sequenced in a study of graft-versus-host responses after intestinal transplantation. Sequencing was performed with immunoSEQ multiplex PCR; in TCRdb, only in-frame clones are kept and a portion is missing. The profile shows about 88,000 clones, roughly 93% of them singletons. The antigens these receptors bind are not known. Sequenced material: unstimulated CD4+ T cells sorted from spleen or lymph node cells, taken before transplant. The origin of the receptors is a human donor who was the organ donor for an intestinal transplant.

This chain joins TRBV19 and TRBJ1-4; TRBD1 agrees at 10 bases. Germline CDR1 LNHDA, CDR2 SQIVND (reference sequence). This CDR3 is 14 amino acids long. After removal of 6 bases from V and 4 bases from J, the junction contained 2 bases not matched to a gene. The CDR3 sequence: CASRGQGGNEKLFF. CDR3 nucleotide sequence: TGTGCCAGTAGAGGACAGGGGGGTAATGAAAAACTGTTTTTT.

This chain joins TRBV14 and TRBJ2-1; D is unresolved. Germline V gene lookup returns CDR1 SGHDN and CDR2 FVKESK. Trimming stripped 3 bases from V and 6 bases from J, with 18 bases between. This CDR3 is 16 amino acids long. Here the CDR3 reads CASSHLTRRAANEQFF. Here the CDR3 DNA reads TGTGCCAGCAGCCATCTCACAAGAAGAGCAGCCAATGAGCAGTTCTTC.

The table lists this clone with a few counts. The rearrangement uses TRBV10-3 and TRBJ1-4; D is perhaps TRBD1 (6 bases). The germline CDR1 and CDR2 sequences are ENHRY and SYGVKD. V lost 8 bases and J 8 bases, leaving 18 bases between the germline ends. The CDR3 totals 14 residues. The CDR3 DNA sequence: TGTGCCATCTCCGACACAGGGTTAGTAGAAAAACTGTTTTTT. Protein product: CAISDTGLVEKLFF.

CDR3 DNA sequence: TGTGCCAGCAGCTTGGTACAGATTACTAACTATGGCTACACCTTC. It codes for CASSLVQITNYGYTF. The chain combines TRBV5-6 with TRBJ1-2; no definite D call. V shed 0 bases and J shed 0 bases, with 9 bases lying between them. This CDR3 contains 15 residues. The germline V gene encodes CDR1 SGHDT and CDR2 YYEEEE.

The chain recombines TRBV10-3 with TRBJ1-1; 7 nucleotides match TRBD1. CDR3 length: 18 residues. Trimming took 7 bases from V and 0 from J; bases not matched to a gene: 17. Germline V CDR1 and CDR2: ENHRY, SYGVKD. The CDR3 DNA sequence: TGTGCCATCACCAACACGCCGGGGACAGCAGAAATGAACACTGAAGCTTTCTTT. It specifies CAITNTPGTAEMNTEAFF.

This chain connects TRBV6-1 to TRBJ2-5; unclear D gene. This CDR3 has 12 amino acids. V was trimmed by 3 bases and J by 5 bases, leaving 7 bases between them. Germline loops: CDR1 MNHNS, CDR2 SASEGT. This CDR3 reads CASSDVGETQYF. CDR3 in DNA: TGTGCCAGCAGTGATGTCGGGGAGACCCAGTACTTC.

This clone was picked up one time. The V call is TRBV7-9, the J call TRBJ2-5; 10 bases are shared with TRBD1. Germline V gene lookup returns CDR1 SEHNR and CDR2 FQNEAQ (reference sequence). The CDR3 covers 15 residues. V was clipped by 3 bases and J by 0 bases; unmatched bases: 1. CDR3 DNA: TGTGCCAGCAGCTTGGGGACAGGGGACCAAGAGACCCAGTACTTC. Encoded protein: CASSLGTGDQETQYF.

The chain recombines TRBV30 with TRBJ1-1; 9 bases are shared with TRBD1. The CDR3 contains 16 residues. Germline V gives CDR1 GTSNPN, CDR2 SVGIG (reference sequence). The V and J ends lost 3 bases and 3 bases, in that order; junction bases with no gene match: 11. The CDR3 spells CAWRSKKGQGDTEAFF. CDR3 nucleotide sequence: TGTGCCTGGAGGAGTAAAAAGGGACAGGGCGACACTGAAGCTTTCTTT.

This clone occurred once. This chain links TRBV12-5 with TRBJ2-2; maybe TRBD2 (5 bases). In germline, CDR1 is LGHNT, CDR2 FRNRAP. V dropped 6 bases and J dropped 4 bases, with 9 bases sitting between them. The CDR3 is made up of 13 amino acids. The CDR3, as DNA: TGTGCTAGTGGCCTGAGGGCCACCGGGGAGCTGTTTTTT. As protein: CASGLRATGELFF.

The V call is TRBV5-1, the J call TRBJ1-4; 9 bases map to TRBD1. With V trimmed by 4 bases and J by 2 bases, 6 bases remained unmatched. Germline values: CDR1 SGHRS, CDR2 YFSETQ. This CDR3 region has 16 residues. CDR3 coding DNA: TGCGCCAGCAGCATACAGGGGGCCGGGACTAATGAAAAACTGTTTTTT. Protein: CASSIQGAGTNEKLFF.

The chain carries TRBV7-9 and TRBJ1-1; no firm D call. Trimming left V 7 bases short and J 1 base short, with 19 bases between. The CDR3 totals 16 residues. Germline CDR1 reads SEHNR; CDR2 reads FQNEAQ (reference sequence). CDR3 nucleotides: TGTGCCAGCACTAAAGACTGGGTCTCAGAGAACACTGAAGCTTTCTTT. It translates to CASTKDWVSENTEAFF.

The genes are TRBV6-6 and TRBJ1-4; D gene unclear. In germline, CDR1 is MNHNY, CDR2 SVGAGI (reference sequence). Trimming removed 5 bases from V and 8 bases from J, with 15 bases in between. This CDR3 spans 14 amino acids. The CDR3 region is CASSREGRGEKLFF. The CDR3 nucleotides are TGTGCCAGCAGTCGGGAGGGTAGAGGAGAAAAACTGTTTTTT.

The chain recombines TRBV6-6 with TRBJ1-3; D is uncertain. V lost 6 bases and J 0 bases, leaving 9 bases between the germline ends. The CDR3 sequence is 14 residues long. Germline V gene sequence: CDR1 MNHNY, CDR2 SVGAGI (reference sequence). CDR3 sequence (DNA): TGTGCCAGCAGGGGGATAAACTCTGGAAACACCATATATTTT. Translated, it gives CASRGINSGNTIYF.

The chain combines TRBV19 with TRBJ2-3; the match to TRBD2 covers 11 bases. Germline V gives CDR1 LNHDA, CDR2 SQIVND (reference sequence). The CDR3 extends over 15 amino acids. With 5 bases clipped from V and 0 bases from J, the junction kept 1 base outside the gene matches. DNA for the CDR3: TGTGCCAGTAGTCGACTAGCGGGGAGCACAGATACGCAGTATTTT. This translates into CASSRLAGSTDTQYF. Supplemented by reference TRBV19 and TRBJ2-3, the full variable domain reads DGGITQSPKYLFRKEGQNVTLSCEQNLNHDAMYWYRQDPGQGLRLIYYSQIVNDFQKGDIAEGYSVSREKKESFPLTVTSAQKNPTAFYLCASSRLAGSTDTQYFGPGTRLTVL.

The chain recombines TRBV5-1 with TRBJ2-1; D gene unclear. V was shortened by 6 bases and J by 7 bases, with 8 bases between the two germline ends. This CDR3 is built from 11 residues. Germline V gene lookup returns CDR1 SGHRS and CDR2 YFSETQ. The CDR3 region is CASIKNNEQFF. The CDR3 DNA reads TGCGCCAGCATAAAAAATAATGAGCAGTTCTTC.

This chain connects TRBV7-8 to TRBJ2-5; D could derive from TRBD1 or TRBD2 (5 bases each). The CDR3 is made up of 15 amino acids. V lost 5 bases, J lost 1 base, and 14 bases lay in between. CDR1 is SGHVS and CDR2 is FQNEAQ in the germline V gene. CDR3 nucleotides: TGTGCCAGCAGCGGGCGGGTCGGGGCCCAAGAGACCCAGTACTTC. Protein product: CASSGRVGAQETQYF. Together with reference TRBV7-8 and TRBJ2-5, the CDR3 gives the full variable domain: GAGVSQSPRYKVAKRGQDVALRCDPISGHVSLFWYQQALGQGPEFLTYFQNEAQLDKSGLPSDRFFAERPEGSVSTLKIQRTQQEDSAVYLCASSGRVGAQETQYFGPGTRLLVL.

The CDR3 is CASHRGMANTEAFF. The CDR3 coding sequence is TGTGCCAGTCACAGGGGGATGGCGAACACTGAAGCTTTCTTT. The rearrangement joins TRBV19 to TRBJ1-1; 8 bases align to TRBD1. Trimming cost V 8 bases and J 1 base; bases outside gene matches: 6. Germline V CDR1 and CDR2: LNHDA, SQIVND (reference sequence). The CDR3 contains 14 residues.

The rearrangement joins TRBV18 to TRBJ1-3; D gene ambiguous. CDR3 length equals 15 residues. V was trimmed by 2 bases and J by 0 bases, leaving 8 bases between them. Germline CDR1 is KGHSH and CDR2 is LQKENI. CDR3 sequence reads: CASSPGLLSGNTIYF. As DNA, the CDR3 is TGTGCCAGCTCACCAGGGTTACTCTCTGGAAACACCATATATTTT.

In DNA, the CDR3 is TGTGCCAGCAGCAAGACAGGGGTACAGCCCCAGCATTTT. This encodes CASSKTGVQPQHF. This sequence joins TRBV2 and TRBJ1-5; 8 bases match TRBD1. CDR3 size: 13 residues. The germline V gene encodes CDR1 SNHLY and CDR2 FYNNEI. V trimming: 6 bases; J trimming: 7 bases; junction bases outside the gene matches: 5.

The chain carries TRBV6-5 and TRBJ1-2; no firm D call. With 8 bases removed from V and 0 bases from J, the gap between germline ends came to 10 bases. Germline V gene sequence: CDR1 MNHEY, CDR2 SVGAGI. The CDR3 has 13 amino acids. The CDR3 spells CASGRATNYGYTF. The CDR3 DNA is TGTGCCAGCGGGAGAGCTACTAACTATGGCTACACCTTC.

This sequence joins TRBV9 and TRBJ2-6; weak D call: TRBD2 (5 bases). Germline CDR1 is SGDLS and CDR2 is YYNGEE. CDR3 length equals 18 residues. V lost 4 bases and J lost 0, with 17 bases in between. In nucleotides, the CDR3 is TGTGCCAGCAGCCCAGCTGGGTTGGGGAGCTCTGGGGCCAACGTCCTGACTTTC. Encoded protein: CASSPAGLGSSGANVLTF.

The V and J genes are TRBV7-8 and TRBJ2-6, with unresolved D. V was trimmed by 0 bases and J by 0 bases, leaving 6 bases between them. CDR3 size: 16 residues. Germline-derived CDR1 and CDR2 are SGHVS and FQNEAQ. CDR3 in amino acids: CASSLAIVSGANVLTF. CDR3 DNA sequence: TGTGCCAGCAGCTTAGCGATAGTCTCTGGGGCCAACGTCCTGACTTTC.

This chain connects TRBV27 to TRBJ2-5; D may be TRBD1 (6 bases). The J call may be faulty, since TRBJ2-7 better matches the DNA end. Germline V gene data show CDR1 as MNHEY and CDR2 as SMNVEV (reference sequence). The CDR3 runs to 14 residues. The CDR3 here is CASSDTVDRLEQYF. DNA of the CDR3: TGTGCCAGCAGTGATACAGTCGACAGGCTCGAGCAGTACTTC.

The V call is TRBV18, the J call TRBJ1-3; 10 positions match TRBD1. The junction had 6 bases not matched to a gene; V was cut back by 5 bases and J by 2 bases. CDR1 is KGHSH, CDR2 LQKENI, per germline. This CDR3 comprises 16 residues. The chain's CDR3 is CASSSTGTGAGNTIYF. In nucleotides, the CDR3 is TGTGCCAGCTCATCCACCGGGACAGGGGCTGGAAACACCATATATTTT.